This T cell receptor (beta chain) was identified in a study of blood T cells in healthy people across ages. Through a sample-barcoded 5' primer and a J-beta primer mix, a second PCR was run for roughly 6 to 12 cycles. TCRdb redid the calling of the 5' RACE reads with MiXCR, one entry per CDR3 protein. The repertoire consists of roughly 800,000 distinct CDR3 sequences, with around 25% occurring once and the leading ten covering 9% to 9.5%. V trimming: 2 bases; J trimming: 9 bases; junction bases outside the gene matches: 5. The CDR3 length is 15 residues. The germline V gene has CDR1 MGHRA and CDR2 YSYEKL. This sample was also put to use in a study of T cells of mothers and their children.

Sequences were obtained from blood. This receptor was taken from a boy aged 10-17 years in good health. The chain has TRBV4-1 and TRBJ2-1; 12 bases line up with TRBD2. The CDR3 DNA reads TGCGCCAGCAGCCAACTAGCGGGAGGGCCTATTGAGCAGTTCTTC. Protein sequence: CASSQLAGGPIEQFF.